The sequence of this T cell receptor beta chain was determined in a study of blood T cell repertoires in COVID-19 (dated by TCRdb to about 2020). Background for the entire study: Samples covering the acute and convalescent phases of COVID-19 were provided by collaborators in the United States, Italy and Spain. The prospective study material was composed of cDNA or gDNA derived from T cells, B-cell-depleted T cells, or PBMCs. Deeply sampled blood TCRbeta repertoires from subjects exposed to, actively infected with, or recovered from COVID-19 were included in the dataset. A freely available public database, intended as a resource for researchers studying the immune response to SARS-CoV-2, is where the repertoires were released. Samples were obtained from the ongoing ImmuneRACE study (first 160 participants) and from about 1,300 subjects provided by 6 global collaborators. Nearly every sample came with metadata listing a de-identified subject ID, COVID-19 status, age in years and sex. Where available, HLA class I and class II types were obtained from metadata supplied by the sample provider rather than from assay-based typing. Overall study outcomes, separate from this receptor: Clinical and demographic metadata were provided uncurated, with the amount varying by source and participant.

Participants in the prospective study were aged roughly 18 to 100 years, lived in approximately 26 United States geographic areas, and enrolled through a virtual design. To assign participants to cohorts, the prospective study relied on clinical history that participants themselves reported in a screening survey and a study questionnaire. A participant counted as exposed if, within 2 weeks of entering the study, that participant had been in contact with someone who had a PCR-confirmed or clinician-diagnosed COVID-19 case. Mobile phlebotomists in the prospective study collected whole blood, serum and a nasopharyngeal or oropharyngeal swab from every participant. Prospective study participants could optionally give additional blood draws and questionnaires over a roughly 2-month period. Blood samples from the prospective study were shipped frozen or at room temperature prior to DNA extraction. The CDR3 runs 16 amino acids, cysteine and phenylalanine included. The DNA shown is the 48-base CDR3, in frame from base 1. In the germline V gene (reference sequence), CDR1 corresponds to MNHEY and CDR2 to SMNVEV. The junction carries 15 bases between V and J, which are trimmed by 9 bases and 0 bases respectively.

TCRbeta CDR3 regions were amplified from genomic DNA by means of the immunoSEQ Assay, a bias-controlled multiplex PCR. In the original analysis: The number of nucleated cells in each sample was estimated by amplification of reference gene primers within the assay. To quantify the absolute abundance of each unique TCRbeta CDR3 rearrangement, sequence reads were collapsed and filtered. For each sample, productive Simpson clonality was calculated as the square root of Simpson's diversity index across productive rearrangements. Drawn from immuneACCESS, this table holds only the in-frame rearrangements with V and J called that TCRdb kept. Clones are partly lost; checked studies trace under half to an unresolved V gene and leave the rest unexplained. V, J and clone size were drawn from that table, and D and trimming were deduced from the DNA. Across this sample there are some 190,000 clones, with about 80% seen only once. The ten largest clones represent under 15% of the sample.

For this clone: There is no known antigen for this receptor. No base qualities exist here, and no much larger clone lies one base off it.

The sequencing input was PBMCs or T cells enriched from blood (not recorded which). Recombination linked TRBV27 to TRBJ2-6, with TRBD1 perhaps the D gene, on 5 matching bases. The clonotype was recovered from a man aged 60 to 69 who had been exposed to COVID-19. The DNA sequence is as follows: TGTGCCAGTCTGCCTTCTAGGGGCTCTGGGGCCAACGTCCTGACTTTC. It codes for CASLPSRGSGANVLTF.